This T cell receptor (beta chain) was sequenced during a study of T cell changes during pregnancy in multiple sclerosis. The V gene lost 0 bases and the J gene lost 0 bases, with 12 bases spanning the gap. The CDR3 extends over 17 amino acids. Germline CDR1 is KGHSH and CDR2 is LQKENI. The method was immunoSEQ multiplex PCR; TCRdb's version includes in-frame clones alone and lacks a portion of them. The sample lists about 28,000 clones, 89% occurring once. The rearrangement uses TRBV18 and TRBJ1-5, with D possibly matching TRBD1 (5 bases). The receptor's source is a female donor with multiple sclerosis, enrolled in a pregnancy study. The material sequenced was CD4+ T cells from peripheral blood mononuclear cells, taken in the second trimester of pregnancy. The CDR3 DNA is TGTGCCAGCTCACCACCCCGACAGAGCAATAGCAATCAGCCCCAGCATTTT. It is translated as CASSPPRQSNSNQPQHF.